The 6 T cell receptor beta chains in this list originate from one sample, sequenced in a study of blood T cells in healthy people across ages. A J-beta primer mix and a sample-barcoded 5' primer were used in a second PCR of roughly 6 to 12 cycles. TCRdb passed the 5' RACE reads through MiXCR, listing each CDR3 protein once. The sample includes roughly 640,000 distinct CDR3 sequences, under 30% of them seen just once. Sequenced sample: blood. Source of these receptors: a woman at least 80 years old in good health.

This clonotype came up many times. The CDR3 region is CSARDHRDLGAFF. CDR3 in DNA: TGCAGTGCTAGGGATCACAGGGATCTGGGAGCTTTCTTT. The chain employs TRBV20-1 and TRBJ1-1, with D perhaps TRBD1 (6 bases). Looked up from germline, CDR1 is DFQATT and CDR2 is SNEGSKA (reference sequence). V dropped 3 bases and J dropped 10 bases, with 18 bases sitting between them. CDR3 size: 13 residues.

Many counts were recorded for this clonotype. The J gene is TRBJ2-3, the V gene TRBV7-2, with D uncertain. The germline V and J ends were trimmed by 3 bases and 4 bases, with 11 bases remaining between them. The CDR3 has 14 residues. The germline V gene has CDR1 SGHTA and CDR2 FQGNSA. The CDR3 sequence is CASSFISGSDTQYF. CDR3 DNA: TGTGCCAGCAGCTTCATCTCAGGTTCAGATACGCAGTATTTT.

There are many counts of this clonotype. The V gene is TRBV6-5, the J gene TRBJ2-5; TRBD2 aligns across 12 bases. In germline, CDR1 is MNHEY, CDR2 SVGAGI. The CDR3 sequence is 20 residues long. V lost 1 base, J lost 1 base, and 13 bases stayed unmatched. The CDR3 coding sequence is TGTGCCAGCAGTTACTACAGTCCCGGGACTAGCGGGTTCCTCCAAGAGACCCAGTACTTC. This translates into CASSYYSPGTSGFLQETQYF.

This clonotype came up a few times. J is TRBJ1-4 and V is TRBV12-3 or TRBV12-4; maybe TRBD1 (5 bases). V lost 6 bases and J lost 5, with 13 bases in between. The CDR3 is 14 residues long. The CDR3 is CASRMTARNEKLFF. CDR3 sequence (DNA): TGTGCCAGCAGGATGACAGCTAGAAATGAAAAACTGTTTTTT.

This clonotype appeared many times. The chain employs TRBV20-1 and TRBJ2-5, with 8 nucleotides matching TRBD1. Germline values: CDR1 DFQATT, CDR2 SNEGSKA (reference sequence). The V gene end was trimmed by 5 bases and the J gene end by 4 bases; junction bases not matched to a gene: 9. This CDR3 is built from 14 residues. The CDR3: CSAGQGSSGETQYF. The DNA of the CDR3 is TGCAGTGCTGGACAGGGAAGCTCGGGAGAGACCCAGTACTTC.

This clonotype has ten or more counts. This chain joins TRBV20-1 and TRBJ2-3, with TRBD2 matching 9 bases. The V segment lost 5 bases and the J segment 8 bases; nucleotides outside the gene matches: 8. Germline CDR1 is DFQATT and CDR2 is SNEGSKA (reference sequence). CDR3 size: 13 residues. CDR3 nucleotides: TGCAGTGCTCACAACGGGCGGGGGGGTACGCAGTATTTT. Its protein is CSAHNGRGGTQYF.